This T cell receptor beta chain appears in the sequencing data of a study of human T cells and chemical hapten exposure. Germline V lookup: CDR1 SEHNR, CDR2 FQNEAQ (reference sequence). Trimming removed 5 bases at V and 2 bases at J, with 12 bases between. The CDR3 spans 14 residues. This sample's time point: pre-sensitization, week 0. Treatment of the sample: therapeutic diphenylcyclopropenone sensitization with weekly scalp DPC. Blood collection happened ahead of applying each patch test. Individual cDNA molecules received unique molecular identifiers in the library. MiXCR, applied by TCRdb to the RACE reads, yields one record per CDR3 protein. In the table there are 240,000 or so distinct CDR3 sequences, around 9.3% of which are singletons.

The rearrangement links TRBV7-9 to TRBJ1-1; D gene uncertain. The starting material was whole blood, obtained in connection with sensitization to the hapten diphenylcyclopropenone (DPC). This receptor was taken from a middle-aged woman with alopecia areata. Some clones in this sample may be carry-over from other donors' samples. CDR3 sequence (DNA): TGTGCCAGCAGCCCACAGAGGGCCAACACTGAAGCTTTCTTT. Translated: CASSPQRANTEAFF.